The next 27 T cell receptor beta chains were all read from a single sample in a study of human T cells and chemical hapten exposure. Time point specified: patch test 3, about 24 weeks after DPC sensitization. The treatment is: therapeutic diphenylcyclopropenone sensitization with weekly scalp DPC. TCRdb analysed the RACE reads with MiXCR anew, one entry per CDR3 protein. In the table there are 150,000 to 200,000 distinct CDR3 sequences, approximately 26% of which are singletons. The sample in question was whole blood, obtained in connection with sensitization to the hapten diphenylcyclopropenone (DPC). The receptors stem from a woman aged 40 to 55 with alopecia areata. Some clones in this sample may be carry-over from other donors' samples.

This rearrangement joins TRBV6-1 to TRBJ1-2; possible D gene TRBD1, 6 bases. Germline loops: CDR1 MNHNS, CDR2 SASEGT. The CDR3 extends over 13 amino acids. V gave up 7 bases and J gave up 4 bases, with 13 bases separating them. The CDR3 coding sequence is TGTGCCAGCACCGTACAGGGATCCTATGGCTACACCTTC. Translating it yields CASTVQGSYGYTF.

This clonotype was counted a few times. V usage is TRBV18 and J usage is TRBJ2-2, with 8 bases matching TRBD1. The CDR3 loop spans 17 amino acids. CDR1 is KGHSH and CDR2 is LQKENI in the germline V gene. Trimming removed 3 bases from V and 7 bases from J; junction bases left unmatched: 13. As DNA, the CDR3 is TGTGCCAGCTCACCGGGACAGGCCCCCGGGGGAATCGGGGAGCTGTTTTTT. Residues: CASSPGQAPGGIGELFF.

The rearrangement links TRBV21-1 to TRBJ2-7. TRBV21-1 is described as a pseudogene. This CDR3 spans 16 amino acids. CDR3 in amino acids: CASSKARHRSHYEQYF. DNA for the CDR3: TGTGCCAGCAGCAAAGCACGCCACAGGAGCCACTACGAGCAGTACTTC.

This chain links TRBV7-2 with TRBJ2-7; 8 bases match TRBD1. Germline loops: CDR1 SGHTA, CDR2 FQGNSA. The CDR3 totals 14 residues. Losses at the gene ends were 4 bases for V and 7 bases for J; bases not matched to a gene: 9. The CDR3 nucleotides are TGTGCCAGCAGCTATGGCAGGGGGCCGGGGGAGCAGTACTTC. This encodes CASSYGRGPGEQYF. Together with reference TRBV7-2 and TRBJ2-7, the CDR3 gives the full variable domain: GAGVSQSPSNKVTEKGKDVELRCDPISGHTALYWYRQSLGQGLEFLIYFQGNSAPDKSGLPSDRFSAERTGGSVSTLTIQRTQQEDSAVYLCASSYGRGPGEQYFGPGTRLTVT.

The rearrangement links TRBV30 to TRBJ1-5; tentatively, D is TRBD1 (6 bases). The CDR3 loop spans 13 amino acids. Trimming removed 2 bases at V and 1 base at J, with 6 bases between. Germline V CDR1 and CDR2: GTSNPN, SVGIG (reference sequence). CDR3 nucleotide sequence: TGTGCCTGGAGTACAGGGAGCAATCAGCCCCAGCATTTT. It encodes CAWSTGSNQPQHF.

This clonotype has only a few counts. V and J are TRBV7-2 and TRBJ1-6, with D tentatively TRBD1 (5 bases). V was pared by 3 bases and J by 4 bases, with 7 bases between. CDR3 length: 14 residues. CDR1 and CDR2 from the germline V gene are SGHTA and FQGNSA. CDR3 protein: CASSFEGYNSPLHF. For the CDR3, the DNA is TGTGCCAGCAGCTTCGAGGGGTATAATTCACCCCTCCACTTT.

The CDR3 bases are TGTGCCAGCAGCCCCGACAGAAAGCACTCCTACAATGAGCAGTTCTTC. Translating it yields CASSPDRKHSYNEQFF. The V call is TRBV28, the J call TRBJ2-1, with D possibly TRBD1 on 5 matching bases. The V gene lost 6 bases and the J gene lost 0 bases, with 15 bases spanning the gap. The CDR3 runs 16 residues. Germline CDR1 is MDHEN and CDR2 is SYDVKM.

This clonotype has more than one count but fewer than ten. This chain uses TRBV18 with TRBJ1-1; D unclear. Germline V CDR1 and CDR2: KGHSH, LQKENI. V was shortened by 4 bases and J by 6 bases, with 12 bases between the two germline ends. CDR3 size: 13 residues. The chain's CDR3 is CASSLGGQAEAFF. The DNA for the CDR3 is TGTGCCAGCTCACTCGGCGGGCAGGCTGAAGCTTTCTTT.

This chain joins TRBV7-2 and TRBJ2-3; D call uncertain. The CDR3 sequence is 13 residues long. V was pared by 4 bases and J by 2 bases, with 7 bases between. Germline CDR1 is SGHTA and CDR2 is FQGNSA. CDR3: CASSSKFTDTQYF. DNA for the CDR3: TGTGCCAGCAGCTCCAAGTTCACAGATACGCAGTATTTT.

V gene TRBV7-9 combines with J gene TRBJ2-2; 11 bases are a match to TRBD1. Germline V gene lookup returns CDR1 SEHNR and CDR2 FQNEAQ (reference sequence). J was trimmed by 3 bases and V by 4 bases; bases with no gene match: 1. There are 15 residues in the CDR3. The CDR3 DNA sequence: TGTGCCAGCAGCTGGACAGGGGGCGACACCGGGGAGCTGTTTTTT. Amino acids: CASSWTGGDTGELFF.

This clonotype has a handful of counts. V usage is TRBV20-1 and J usage is TRBJ2-5; weak D call: TRBD1 (5 bases). Trimming removed 2 bases from V and 1 base from J, with 5 bases in between. Germline loops: CDR1 DFQATT, CDR2 SNEGSKA (reference sequence). The CDR3 length is 12 residues. CDR3 nucleotides: TGCAGTGCTAGACAGGGCCAAGAGACCCAGTACTTC. This sequence encodes CSARQGQETQYF.

The chain carries TRBV18 and TRBJ1-5; no definite D call. The germline CDR1 and CDR2 sequences are KGHSH and LQKENI. V was pared by 3 bases and J by 6 bases, with 9 bases between. This CDR3 spans 13 amino acids. The CDR3 DNA reads as TGTGCCAGCTCACCTAGTAGGTCTCAGCCCCAGCATTTT. It translates to CASSPSRSQPQHF.

This clonotype was detected only a few times. This chain uses TRBV6-4 with TRBJ2-2; no definite D call. Germline V gene lookup returns CDR1 MRHNA and CDR2 SNTAGT. This CDR3 region has 13 residues. V was pared by 3 bases and J by 2 bases, with 4 bases between. This CDR3 reads CASSEGNTGELFF. The CDR3 DNA follows: TGTGCCAGCAGTGAGGGAAACACCGGGGAGCTGTTTTTT.

The chain is built from TRBV28 and TRBJ2-1, with D possibly matching TRBD2 (6 bases). The germline V gene has CDR1 MDHEN and CDR2 SYDVKM. Trimming cost V 6 bases and J 0 bases, with 21 bases left between them. The CDR3 sequence is 18 residues long. This chain's CDR3 is CASSPDWDSRSSYNEQFF. In DNA, the CDR3 is TGTGCCAGCAGCCCAGATTGGGACTCCAGAAGCTCCTACAATGAGCAGTTCTTC.

This clonotype was picked up one time. This may stem from a read error, because a much larger clone lies one nucleotide away. This rearrangement joins TRBV6-1 to TRBJ2-7, with a tentative D call TRBD1 (5 bases). Trimming stripped 7 bases from V and 3 bases from J, with 7 bases between. CDR3 length: 11 amino acids. Germline assignment: CDR1 MNHNS and CDR2 SASEGT. The CDR3 loop is CASNDSYEQYF. CDR3 nucleotides: TGTGCCAGCAATGACAGCTACGAGCAGTACTTC.

The V call is TRBV20-1, the J call TRBJ2-3; TRBD2 aligns across 7 bases. V trimming: 6 bases; J trimming: 0 bases; junction bases outside the gene matches: 9. The CDR3 extends over 15 amino acids. Per the germline V gene, CDR1 is DFQATT and CDR2 is SNEGSKA (reference sequence). CDR3 in amino acids: CSAVELAASTDTQYF. The CDR3 DNA follows: TGCAGTGCCGTAGAGCTAGCGGCTAGCACAGATACGCAGTATTTT.

This chain links TRBV6-5 with TRBJ1-1; TRBD1 matches 7 bases. The germline CDR1 and CDR2 sequences are MNHEY and SVGAGI. Trimming cost V 5 bases and J 2 bases; bases outside gene matches: 8. CDR3 size: 15 residues. CDR3 sequence reads: CASSAGGRANTEAFF. CDR3 sequence (DNA): TGTGCCAGCAGTGCAGGGGGGAGAGCCAACACTGAAGCTTTCTTT.

In its sample, this clonotype was seen a few times. The rearrangement uses TRBV7-2 and TRBJ1-1; perhaps TRBD1 as D (6 bases). The CDR3 has 16 amino acids. V lost 0 bases and J 3 bases, leaving 14 bases between the germline ends. The germline gives CDR1 SGHTA, CDR2 FQGNSA. CDR3 nucleotide sequence: TGTGCCAGCAGCTTAGCAGGGGGGTTAAGGGACACTGAAGCTTTCTTT. Protein product: CASSLAGGLRDTEAFF.

The sample holds a few counts of this clonotype. The CDR3 bases are TGCGCCAGCAGCCAAGTGGTAGGGAGGTATACAGAGACCCAGTACTTC. Amino acid sequence: CASSQVVGRYTETQYF. The V gene is TRBV4-3, the J gene TRBJ2-5, with a tentative D call TRBD2 (6 bases). Looked up from germline, CDR1 is LGHNA and CDR2 is YSLEER. The CDR3 consists of 16 residues. Deletions cut 1 base from V and 4 bases from J, with 16 bases between.

CDR3 nucleotides: TGTGCCAGCTCACCACCGAAGACTCACACCTCGGCCCCAGATACGCAGTATTTT. Its protein is CASSPPKTHTSAPDTQYF. This chain uses TRBV18 with TRBJ2-3; D ambiguous. This CDR3 contains 18 residues. Germline CDR1 reads KGHSH; CDR2 reads LQKENI. V was clipped by 0 bases and J by 4 bases, with 20 bases between them.

This clonotype has ten or more counts. This chain's CDR3 is CATSANRRLNTGELFF. DNA for the CDR3: TGTGCCACCAGTGCAAATAGGCGGTTGAACACCGGGGAGCTGTTTTTT. The rearrangement links TRBV24-1 to TRBJ2-2; D not certain. The germline V gene encodes CDR1 KGHDR and CDR2 SFDVKD. This CDR3 is built from 16 residues. V lost 5 bases and J lost 1, with 13 bases in between.

This clonotype was detected a few times. The genes are TRBV25-1 and TRBJ2-5, with D unclear. Germline V gene lookup returns CDR1 MGHDK and CDR2 SYGVNS. The CDR3 loop spans 15 amino acids. Trimming removed 0 bases from V and 3 bases from J, with 11 bases in between. DNA for the CDR3: TGTGCCAGCAGTGAATATCTGTTACGGGAAGAGACCCAGTACTTC. Translating gives CASSEYLLREETQYF.

V usage is TRBV5-4 and J usage is TRBJ2-5; D is perhaps TRBD1 or TRBD2 (5 bases each). Germline values: CDR1 SGHNT, CDR2 YYREEE (reference sequence). The V end was cut by 4 bases, the J end by 10 bases, with 20 bases between. The CDR3 is 14 residues long. The CDR3 nucleotides are TGTGCCAGCAGCCCGGGGCCCAATGGGCAGGACCAGTACTTC. Protein sequence: CASSPGPNGQDQYF.

This chain uses TRBV4-3 with TRBJ2-7; weak D call: TRBD1 (6 bases). The CDR3 loop spans 13 amino acids. CDR1 and CDR2 from the germline V gene are LGHNA and YSLEER. V lost 4 bases and J lost 3, with 10 bases in between. CDR3 coding DNA: TGCGCCAGCAGCCCAACACAGGGCTACGAGCAGTACTTC. Translated, it gives CASSPTQGYEQYF.

This clonotype was observed many times. This chain joins TRBV29-1 and TRBJ2-7; maybe TRBD1 (6 bases). V lost 4 bases to trimming and J lost 0 bases, with 10 bases between them. The CDR3 sequence is 13 residues long. CDR1 SQVTM and CDR2 ANQGSEA come from the germline V gene. The CDR3 DNA reads TGCAGCGTTGGAAACAGGGACTCCTACGAGCAGTACTTC. Its translation: CSVGNRDSYEQYF.

This clonotype was seen a handful of times. V and J are TRBV7-2 and TRBJ2-1; weak D call: TRBD2 (5 bases). The V and J ends lost 4 bases and 9 bases respectively, with 13 bases between them. Germline-derived CDR1 and CDR2 are SGHTA and FQGNSA. This CDR3 is 13 amino acids long. CDR3 region: CASSSTGDLEQFF. CDR3 nucleotides: TGTGCCAGCAGCTCGACCGGGGATCTTGAGCAGTTCTTC.

This clonotype was recorded once. This chain joins TRBV28 and TRBJ2-2; 13 positions agree with TRBD2. V was pared by 2 bases and J by 5 bases, with 8 bases of the junction left unmatched. Germline values: CDR1 MDHEN, CDR2 SYDVKM. The CDR3 totals 18 residues. CDR3 residues: CASSLPRTSGSLTGELFF. For the CDR3, the DNA is TGTGCCAGCAGTTTACCAAGGACTAGCGGGAGTTTGACCGGGGAGCTGTTTTTT. Together with reference TRBV28 and TRBJ2-2, the CDR3 gives the full variable domain: DVKVTQSSRYLVKRTGEKVFLECVQDMDHENMFWYRQDPGLGLRLIYFSYDVKMKEKGDIPEGYSVSREKKERFSLILESASTNQTSMYLCASSLPRTSGSLTGELFFGEGSRLTVL.